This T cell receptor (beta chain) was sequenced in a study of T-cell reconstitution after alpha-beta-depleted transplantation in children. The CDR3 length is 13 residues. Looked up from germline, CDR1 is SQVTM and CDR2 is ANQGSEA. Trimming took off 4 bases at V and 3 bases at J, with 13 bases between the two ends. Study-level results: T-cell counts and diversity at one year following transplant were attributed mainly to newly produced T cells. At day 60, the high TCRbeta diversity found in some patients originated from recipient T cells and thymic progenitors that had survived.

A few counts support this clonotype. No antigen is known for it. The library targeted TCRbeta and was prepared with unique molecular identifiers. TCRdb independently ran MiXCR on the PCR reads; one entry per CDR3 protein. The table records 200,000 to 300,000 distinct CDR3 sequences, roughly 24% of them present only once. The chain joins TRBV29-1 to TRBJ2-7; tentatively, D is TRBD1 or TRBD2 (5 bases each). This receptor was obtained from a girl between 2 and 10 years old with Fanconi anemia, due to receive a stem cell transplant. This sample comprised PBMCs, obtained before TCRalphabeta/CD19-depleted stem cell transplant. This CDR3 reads CSVGGMRSYEQYF. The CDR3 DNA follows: TGCAGCGTTGGGGGGATGCGGAGCTACGAGCAGTACTTC.